A single sample gave rise to the 15 T cell receptor beta chains below, sequenced in a study of CD8 T cells in ankylosing spondylitis. TCRdb re-called the 5' RACE reads through MiXCR, storing one row per CDR3 protein. The sample carries 350,000 or so distinct CDR3 sequences, around a tenth recorded once. The material sequenced was blood, either unsorted or a sorted T cell fraction (not recorded which). The receptors derive from a female donor with ankylosing spondylitis or in good health (not recorded which).

Of note for this clonotype: At one of its ends the junction is not consistent with the germline gene, which may arise from a read error. The rearrangement uses TRBV28 and TRBJ2-2; 8 bases are shared with TRBD2. The CDR3 runs to 15 residues. Germline CDR1 is MDHEN and CDR2 is SYDVKM. DNA of the CDR3: TGTGCCAGCAACAACGGGGGGGCGAACACCGGGGAGCTGTCTTTT. Protein: CASNNGGANTGELSF.

This clonotype was counted at least ten times. The chain recombines TRBV20-1 with TRBJ1-5, with 8 bases lining up with TRBD1. V shed 2 bases and J 1 base; nucleotides not matched to a gene: 7. CDR1 is DFQATT, CDR2 SNEGSKA, per germline (reference sequence). CDR3 length: 16 amino acids. This chain's CDR3 is CSARQQGAESNQPQHF. CDR3 bases: TGCAGTGCTAGACAGCAGGGGGCTGAAAGCAATCAGCCCCAGCATTTT.

There are a few counts of this clonotype. The chain carries TRBV5-1 and TRBJ2-3; unclear D gene. The ends were cut back, 4 bases at V and 4 bases at J, with 10 bases in the middle. Looked up from germline, CDR1 is SGHRS and CDR2 is YFSETQ. The CDR3 consists of 13 residues. CDR3 sequence reads: CASSRSFADTQYF. The CDR3 DNA follows: TGCGCCAGCAGCCGATCTTTCGCAGATACGCAGTATTTT.

This clonotype was counted ten times or more. This rearrangement joins TRBV9 to TRBJ1-1; no clear D. CDR1 is SGDLS and CDR2 is YYNGEE in the germline V gene. Trimming removed 3 bases at V and 5 bases at J, with 14 bases between. CDR3 length: 14 amino acids. The CDR3 is CASSAGPTSTEAFF. DNA of the CDR3: TGTGCCAGCAGCGCGGGCCCTACTTCGACTGAAGCTTTCTTT.

This clonotype came up many times. The chain joins TRBV5-1 to TRBJ2-1; 11 positions match TRBD2. The germline V gene encodes CDR1 SGHRS and CDR2 YFSETQ. V trimming: 4 bases; J trimming: 1 base; junction bases outside the gene matches: 22. The CDR3 consists of 22 residues. The CDR3 reads CASSMMPSTLAGGPISYNEQFF. CDR3 DNA: TGCGCCAGCAGCATGATGCCATCTACCCTAGCGGGGGGCCCGATTTCCTACAATGAGCAGTTCTTC.

The chain links TRBV20-1 to TRBJ1-5; 7 positions agree with TRBD1. In germline, CDR1 is DFQATT, CDR2 SNEGSKA (reference sequence). V shed 0 bases and J 0 bases; nucleotides not matched to a gene: 2. This CDR3 region has 15 residues. Here the CDR3 reads CSARETGHSNQPQHF. The CDR3, as DNA: TGCAGTGCTAGAGAGACAGGGCATAGCAATCAGCCCCAGCATTTT.

The CDR3 DNA sequence: TGTGCCAGCAGCGTAGGACGGGGGGGGTCCTACGAGCAGTACTTC. Protein sequence: CASSVGRGGSYEQYF. The V and J genes are TRBV9 and TRBJ2-7; 8 positions match TRBD2. CDR1 and CDR2 (germline): SGDLS, YYNGEE. Trimming took 0 bases from V and 1 from J; bases not matched to a gene: 3. The CDR3 totals 15 residues.

The table lists this clonotype with many counts. The V gene is TRBV28, the J gene TRBJ2-5; D ambiguous. The V end was cut by 3 bases, the J end by 1 base, with 12 bases between. Germline V gene sequence: CDR1 MDHEN, CDR2 SYDVKM. This CDR3 spans 15 amino acids. The DNA for the CDR3 is TGTGCCAGCAGTTTCGCAACAGCAAGCCAAGAGACCCAGTACTTC. It is translated as CASSFATASQETQYF.

This clonotype has ten or more counts. The chain carries TRBV6-2 or TRBV6-3 and TRBJ2-3; a possible D gene is TRBD2 (6 bases). This CDR3 is 15 amino acids long. CDR1 MNHEY and CDR2 SVGEGT come from the germline V gene. Trimming cost V 3 bases and J 4 bases, with 14 bases left between them. For the CDR3, the DNA is TGTGCCAGCAGTTATTCGGCGGGGAGAGCAGATACGCAGTATTTT. It specifies CASSYSAGRADTQYF.

Many counts were recorded for this clonotype. The chain joins TRBV20-1 to TRBJ1-5, with D maybe TRBD1 (5 bases). V was cut by 0 bases and J by 5 bases, with 5 bases left in between. This CDR3 is 12 amino acids long. Germline CDR1 reads DFQATT; CDR2 reads SNEGSKA (reference sequence). CDR3 in amino acids: CSAREGHQPQHF. The CDR3 DNA reads as TGCAGTGCTAGAGAGGGGCATCAGCCCCAGCATTTT.

Remarks on this clonotype: This may arise from a read error, as a much more abundant clone is one base away. The V and J genes are TRBV5-1 and TRBJ2-2, with D tentatively TRBD2 (5 bases). Germline-derived CDR1 and CDR2 are SGHRS and YFSETQ. The CDR3 consists of 15 residues. The DNA of the CDR3 is TGCGCCAGCAGCTTGTTTGCCGAGAACACCGGGGAGCTGTCTTTT. Translating it yields CASSLFAENTGELSF.

This clonotype appeared many times. This sequence joins TRBV20-1 and TRBJ2-7, with 10 bases aligning to TRBD1. There are 14 residues in the CDR3. V dropped 6 bases and J dropped 3; count of bases not matched to a gene: 8. CDR1 is DFQATT and CDR2 is SNEGSKA in the germline V gene (reference sequence). This chain's CDR3 is CSATGQGNLYEQYF. In nucleotides, the CDR3 is TGCAGTGCAACGGGACAGGGGAATCTCTACGAGCAGTACTTC.

This clonotype showed up many times. The chain joins TRBV20-1 to TRBJ1-2, with 8 bases matching TRBD1. Germline trimming cut 5 bases from V and 3 bases from J; bases unmatched to any gene: 2. The CDR3 has 12 amino acids. Germline CDR1 DFQATT, CDR2 SNEGSKA (reference sequence). The CDR3 nucleotides read TGCAGTGCTCAACAGGGGGACTATGGCTACACCTTC. The encoded protein is CSAQQGDYGYTF.

At least ten counts were recorded for this clonotype. In nucleotides, the CDR3 is TGTGCCAGCAGTTGGACAGCCTTTTACGAGCAGTACTTC. It codes for CASSWTAFYEQYF. This chain joins TRBV6-2 or TRBV6-3 and TRBJ2-7, with D maybe TRBD1 (6 bases). V was cut by 4 bases and J by 4 bases, with 11 bases left in between. CDR1 MNHEY and CDR2 SVGEGT come from the germline V gene. The length of the CDR3 is 13 residues.

This clonotype was detected many times. This chain uses TRBV29-1 with TRBJ2-5; D not certain. The V and J ends lost 4 bases and 4 bases respectively, with 7 bases between them. The germline gives CDR1 SQVTM, CDR2 ANQGSEA. The CDR3 runs to 11 residues. CDR3 loop: CSVVVGETQYF. CDR3 nucleotides: TGCAGCGTTGTGGTGGGAGAGACCCAGTACTTC.